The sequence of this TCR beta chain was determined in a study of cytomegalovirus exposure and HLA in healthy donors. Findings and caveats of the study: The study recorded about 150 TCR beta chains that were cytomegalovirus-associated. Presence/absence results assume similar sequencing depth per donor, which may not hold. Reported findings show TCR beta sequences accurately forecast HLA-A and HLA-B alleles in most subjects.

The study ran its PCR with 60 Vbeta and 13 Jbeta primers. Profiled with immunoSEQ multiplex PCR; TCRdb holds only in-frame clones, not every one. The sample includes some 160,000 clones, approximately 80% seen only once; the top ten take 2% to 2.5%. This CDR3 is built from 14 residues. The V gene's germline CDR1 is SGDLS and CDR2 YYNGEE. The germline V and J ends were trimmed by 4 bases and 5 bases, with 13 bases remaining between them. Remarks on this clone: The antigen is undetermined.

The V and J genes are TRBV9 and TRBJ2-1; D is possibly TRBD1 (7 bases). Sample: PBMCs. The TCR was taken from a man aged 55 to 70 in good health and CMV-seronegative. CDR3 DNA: TGTGCCAGCAGCCCGGGACAGCGGGACAATGAGCAGTTCTTC. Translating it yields CASSPGQRDNEQFF. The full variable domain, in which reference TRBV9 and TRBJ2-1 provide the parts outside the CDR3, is DSGVTQTPKHLITATGQRVTLRCSPRSGDLSVYWYQQSLDQGLQFLIQYYNGEERAKGNILERFSAQQFPDLHSELNLSSLELGDSALYFCASSPGQRDNEQFFGPGTRLTVL.